The rows below give T cell receptor beta chains drawn from one sample of a study of blood T cell repertoires in COVID-19. Profiled with immunoSEQ multiplex PCR; TCRdb holds only in-frame clones, not every one. The repertoire holds 190,000 or so clones, roughly four fifths seen once, with approximately 13% in the top ten. The sequenced material came from peripheral blood. These receptors all stem from a man aged 50-59 years who had recovered from COVID-19. Each CDR3 is given with its conserved first and last residue. Fields, in order: CDR3 DNA, CDR3 protein, clone size, CDR3 length, D gene, V gene, J gene. D genes are given only for firm matches. The size entry is marked missing in some rows and otherwise reads once, few, many or a size class.

cdr3_nt: TGTGCCAGCAGTCTAGCATGGGGGCGCAGTATCTACGAGCAGTACTTC
cdr3_aa: CASSLAWGRSIYEQYF
clone_size: -
cdr3_length: 16
d_call: -
v_call: TRBV28
j_call: TRBJ2-7

cdr3_nt: TGTGCCAGCAGTGAAGTTCCGGGACAGGGGATCTACGAGCAGTACTTC
cdr3_aa: CASSEVPGQGIYEQYF
clone_size: -
cdr3_length: 16
d_call: TRBD1
v_call: TRBV6-1
j_call: TRBJ2-7

cdr3_nt: TGTGCCAGCAGCTTGGATCCAGGAGCGGGAAGGCCCTACGAGCAGTACTTC
cdr3_aa: CASSLDPGAGRPYEQYF
clone_size: -
cdr3_length: 17
d_call: TRBD2
v_call: TRBV5-8
j_call: TRBJ2-7

cdr3_nt: TGTGCCAGCAGCCCCCAGGGGTGGGCAGCTAACACCGGGGAGCTGTTTTTT
cdr3_aa: CASSPQGWAANTGELFF
clone_size: -
cdr3_length: 17
d_call: -
v_call: TRBV11-3
j_call: TRBJ2-2

cdr3_nt: TGTGCCAGCAGTTTCGGTCTCAGCGGGCCGCAGTATTTT
cdr3_aa: CASSFGLSGPQYF
clone_size: once
cdr3_length: 13
d_call: -
v_call: TRBV28
j_call: TRBJ2-3

cdr3_nt: TGTGCCAGCAGCGTAGCTTCAGATGTAGCGGGAGGGAGGTCCTACGAGCAGTACTTC
cdr3_aa: CASSVASDVAGGRSYEQYF
clone_size: once
cdr3_length: 19
d_call: TRBD2
v_call: TRBV9
j_call: TRBJ2-7

cdr3_nt: TGTGCCAGCAGCTTGGGGCAGGGGCTTGGCTACACCTTC
cdr3_aa: CASSLGQGLGYTF
clone_size: -
cdr3_length: 13
d_call: -
v_call: TRBV7-9
j_call: TRBJ1-2

cdr3_nt: TGTGCCAGCAGCATGTGGGACAGGGGGTATGGAAACACCATATATTTT
cdr3_aa: CASSMWDRGYGNTIYF
clone_size: -
cdr3_length: 16
d_call: TRBD1
v_call: TRBV7-2
j_call: TRBJ1-3

cdr3_nt: TGTGCCAGCAGTGACAGACATGCCGACAATGAGCAGTTCTTC
cdr3_aa: CASSDRHADNEQFF
clone_size: -
cdr3_length: 14
d_call: -
v_call: TRBV2
j_call: TRBJ2-1

cdr3_nt: TGCAGCGCAGGCAACCCCGGGACTAGCGGAAACATTCAGTACTTC
cdr3_aa: CSAGNPGTSGNIQYF
clone_size: -
cdr3_length: 15
d_call: TRBD2
v_call: TRBV29-1
j_call: TRBJ2-4

cdr3_nt: TGTGCCAGCAGTGAACCCCAGCGGACAGGGCCAACCAAAAACATTCAGTACTTC
cdr3_aa: CASSEPQRTGPTKNIQYF
clone_size: -
cdr3_length: 18
d_call: TRBD1
v_call: TRBV6-1
j_call: TRBJ2-4

cdr3_nt: TGTGCTAGTGGTTTGGGACTAGCGGAGGCACCCCAATTC
cdr3_aa: CASGLGLAEAPQF
clone_size: once
cdr3_length: 13
d_call: TRBD2
v_call: TRBV12-5
j_call: TRBJ2-7

cdr3_nt: TGTGCCAGCAGTTTATGGTCGGTGACGAACACCGGGGAGCTGTTTTTT
cdr3_aa: CASSLWSVTNTGELFF
clone_size: -
cdr3_length: 16
d_call: -
v_call: TRBV28
j_call: TRBJ2-2

cdr3_nt: TGCGCCAGCAGCCCGTCTTACTTGCGCCAAGAGACCCAGTACTTC
cdr3_aa: CASSPSYLRQETQYF
clone_size: few
cdr3_length: 15
d_call: -
v_call: TRBV4-3
j_call: TRBJ2-5